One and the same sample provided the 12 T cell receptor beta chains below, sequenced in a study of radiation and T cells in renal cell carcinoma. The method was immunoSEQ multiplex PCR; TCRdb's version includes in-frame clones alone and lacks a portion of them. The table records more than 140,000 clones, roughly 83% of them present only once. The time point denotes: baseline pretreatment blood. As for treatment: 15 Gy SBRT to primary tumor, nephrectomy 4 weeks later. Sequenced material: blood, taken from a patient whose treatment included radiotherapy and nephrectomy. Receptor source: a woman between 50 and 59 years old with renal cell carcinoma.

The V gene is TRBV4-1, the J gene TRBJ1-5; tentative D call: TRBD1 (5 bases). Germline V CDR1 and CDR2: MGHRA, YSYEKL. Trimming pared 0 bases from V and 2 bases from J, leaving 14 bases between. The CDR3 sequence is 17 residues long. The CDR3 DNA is TGCGCCAGCAGCCAAGAGGGACTGAATAGCGGCAATCAGCCCCAGCATTTT. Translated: CASSQEGLNSGNQPQHF.

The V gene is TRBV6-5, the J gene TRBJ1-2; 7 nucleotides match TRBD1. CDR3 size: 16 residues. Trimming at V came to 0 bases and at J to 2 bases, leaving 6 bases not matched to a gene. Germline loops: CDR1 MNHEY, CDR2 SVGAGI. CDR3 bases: TGTGCCAGCAGTTACTCCGGGACAGTATTGAACTATGGCTACACCTTC. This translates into CASSYSGTVLNYGYTF.

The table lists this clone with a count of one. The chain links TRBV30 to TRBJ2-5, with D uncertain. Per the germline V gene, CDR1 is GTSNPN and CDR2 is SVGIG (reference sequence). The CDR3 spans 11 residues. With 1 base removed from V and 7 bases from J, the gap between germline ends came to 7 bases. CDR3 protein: CAWSGSGTQYF. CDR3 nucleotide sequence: TGTGCCTGGAGTGGATCGGGGACCCAGTACTTC.

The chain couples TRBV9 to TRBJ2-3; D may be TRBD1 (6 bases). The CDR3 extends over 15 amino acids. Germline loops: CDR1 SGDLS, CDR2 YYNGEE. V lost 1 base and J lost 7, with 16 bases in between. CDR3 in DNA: TGTGCCAGCAGCGTATTTATTGGACAGAGCTATACGCAGTATTTT. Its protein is CASSVFIGQSYTQYF.

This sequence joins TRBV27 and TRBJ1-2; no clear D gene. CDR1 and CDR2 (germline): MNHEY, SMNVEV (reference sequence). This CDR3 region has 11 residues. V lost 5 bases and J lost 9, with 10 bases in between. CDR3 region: CASSGLRSYTF. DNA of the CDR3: TGTGCCAGCAGTGGACTACGGAGCTACACCTTC.

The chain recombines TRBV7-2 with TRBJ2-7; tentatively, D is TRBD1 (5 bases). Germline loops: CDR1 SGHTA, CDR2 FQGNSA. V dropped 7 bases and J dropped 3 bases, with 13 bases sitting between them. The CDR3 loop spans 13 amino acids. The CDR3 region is CASTSQGGYEQYF. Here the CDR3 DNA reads TGTGCCAGCACCTCGCAGGGCGGCTACGAGCAGTACTTC.

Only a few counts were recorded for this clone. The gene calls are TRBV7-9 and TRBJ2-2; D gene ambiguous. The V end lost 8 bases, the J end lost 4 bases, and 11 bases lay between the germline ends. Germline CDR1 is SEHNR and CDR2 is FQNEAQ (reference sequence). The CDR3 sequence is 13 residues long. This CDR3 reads CASSRTATGELFF. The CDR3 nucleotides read TGTGCCAGCTCTCGTACCGCCACCGGGGAGCTGTTTTTT.

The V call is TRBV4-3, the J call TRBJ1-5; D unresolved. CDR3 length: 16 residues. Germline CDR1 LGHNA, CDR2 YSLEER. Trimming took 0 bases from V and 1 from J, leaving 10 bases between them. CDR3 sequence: CASSQDSGLSNQPQHF. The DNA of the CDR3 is TGCGCCAGCAGCCAAGACTCCGGGTTGAGCAATCAGCCCCAGCATTTT.

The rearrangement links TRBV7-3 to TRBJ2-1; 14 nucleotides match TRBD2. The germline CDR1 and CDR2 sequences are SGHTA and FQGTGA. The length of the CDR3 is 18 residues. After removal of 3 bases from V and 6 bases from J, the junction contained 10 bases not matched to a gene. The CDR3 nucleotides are TGTGCCAGCAGCTTTGGGACTAGCGGGAGAAGGCTGGGCAATGAGCAGTTCTTC. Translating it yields CASSFGTSGRRLGNEQFF.

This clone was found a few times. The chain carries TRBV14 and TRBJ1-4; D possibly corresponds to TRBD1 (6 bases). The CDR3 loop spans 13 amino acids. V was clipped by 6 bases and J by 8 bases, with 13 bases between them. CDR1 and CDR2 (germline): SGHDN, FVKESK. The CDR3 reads CASSNRVGEKLFF. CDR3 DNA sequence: TGTGCCAGCAGTAACAGGGTAGGGGAAAAACTGTTTTTT.

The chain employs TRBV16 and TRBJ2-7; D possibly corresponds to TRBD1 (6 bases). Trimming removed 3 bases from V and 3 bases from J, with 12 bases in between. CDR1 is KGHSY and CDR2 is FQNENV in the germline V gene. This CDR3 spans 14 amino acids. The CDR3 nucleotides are TGTGCCAGCAGCCATCTTTCACAGGGCTACGAGCAGTACTTC. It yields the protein CASSHLSQGYEQYF.

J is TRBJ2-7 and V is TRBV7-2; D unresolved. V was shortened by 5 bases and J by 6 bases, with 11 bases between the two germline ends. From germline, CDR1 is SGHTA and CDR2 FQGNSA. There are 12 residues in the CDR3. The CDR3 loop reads CASSTSRGEQYF. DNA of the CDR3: TGTGCCAGCAGCACCTCACGTGGCGAGCAGTACTTC.